This T cell receptor beta chain was identified during a study of cytomegalovirus exposure and HLA in healthy donors. General study points: When a later analysis compared HLA-associated TCR beta chains with equally common others, the HLA-associated chains turned out to be more clonally expanded and to have lower generation probabilities. A few chains tied to CMV proved CMV antigen-specific in vitro. Later analysis associated a missense DCLRE1C variant with TCR beta V- and J-gene trimming.

It was with 60 Vbeta and 13 Jbeta primers that the PCR ran. Generated by immunoSEQ multiplex PCR, the TCRdb table keeps only in-frame clones and is missing some. The sample consists of under 200,000 clones, almost 85% of them appearing once. In the case of this clone: Antigen unknown.

The J segment lost 6 bases and the V segment lost 0 bases, leaving 6 bases of the junction unmatched. This CDR3 has 15 amino acids. Germline values: CDR1 SGHRS, CDR2 YFSETQ. The chain carries TRBV5-1 and TRBJ1-2; 9 nucleotides line up with TRBD1. The sample taken for sequencing was PBMCs. This sequence was found in a boy aged 2 to 10 in good health and CMV-seronegative. Here the CDR3 reads CASSLEGQGLNGYTF. CDR3 bases: TGCGCCAGCAGCTTGGAGGGACAGGGACTTAATGGCTACACCTTC.